Below, one T cell receptor (beta chain) is given with its context. Its specificity is unknown. The germline V and J ends were trimmed by 1 base and 7 bases, with 13 bases remaining between them. The CDR3 consists of 15 residues. From germline, CDR1 is MGHRA and CDR2 YSYEKL. TCRdb used MiXCR to reprocess the 5' RACE reads, holding one entry per CDR3 protein. The sample holds some 350,000 distinct CDR3 sequences, about 4% seen once. The data were taken from a study of T cells after yellow fever vaccination. The wider study: SMART-Seq v4 Ultra Low Input prepared the low-cell-number fractions. Study-wide points: Few clonotypes appeared in both CD4 and CD8 compartments.

The rearrangement uses TRBV4-1 and TRBJ2-2, with a possible D match to TRBD2 (6 bases). The clonotype comes from a young man who received the YFV17D yellow fever vaccine. This specimen consisted of PBMCs, obtained 5 days after the yellow fever booster vaccination. The CDR3 region has the DNA TGCGCCAGCAGCCAAGGGGGAGGTACAGTCGGGGAGCTGTTTTTT. Translated: CASSQGGGTVGELFF.